These 9 T cell receptor beta chains share one sample of origin, sequenced in a study of control samples from healthy donors and cancer patients. Method: immunoSEQ multiplex PCR; TCRdb's copy keeps in-frame clones and lacks some. The sample has roughly 120,000 clones; 90% are singletons. The specimen sequenced was blood. These receptors were taken from a human donor in good health. The donor label of this sample is uncertain.

The J gene is TRBJ2-2, the V gene TRBV19, with a weak D call TRBD2 (6 bases). V was pared by 5 bases and J by 2 bases, with 24 bases between. CDR3 length: 19 residues. CDR1 and CDR2 (germline): LNHDA, SQIVND (reference sequence). CDR3 coding DNA: TGTGCCAGTAGTTGTTTATCGGGGGTTGGTTGTCGCAACACCGGGGAGCTGTTTTTT. Translating gives CASSCLSGVGCRNTGELFF. The variable domain in full, with the rest retrieved from reference TRBV19 and TRBJ2-2, is DGGITQSPKYLFRKEGQNVTLSCEQNLNHDAMYWYRQDPGQGLRLIYYSQIVNDFQKGDIAEGYSVSREKKESFPLTVTSAQKNPTAFYLCASSCLSGVGCRNTGELFFGEGSRLTVL.

The gene calls are TRBV6-5 and TRBJ1-1; the D is unclear. From germline, CDR1 is MNHEY and CDR2 SVGAGI. Trimming took off 7 bases at V and 7 bases at J, with 16 bases between the two ends. The CDR3 totals 13 residues. The DNA of the CDR3 is TGTGCCAGCACCCACCCCGGAGGCATTGAAGCTTTCTTT. Protein sequence: CASTHPGGIEAFF.

The rearrangement links TRBV10-1 to TRBJ2-3, with D uncertain. Trimming removed 2 bases at V and 10 bases at J, with 13 bases between. The CDR3 is 13 amino acids. Germline V gene sequence: CDR1 WNHNN, CDR2 SYGVQD (reference sequence). CDR3 bases: TGCGCCAGCAGTGAGGACTCCCCTAGGGCGCAGTATTTT. It translates to CASSEDSPRAQYF.

This chain links TRBV6-5 with TRBJ1-4; D uncertain. The CDR3 contains 11 residues. V was shortened by 6 bases and J by 8 bases, with 7 bases between the two germline ends. Germline CDR1 is MNHEY and CDR2 is SVGAGI. The CDR3 DNA follows: TGTGCCAGCAGACGAGACGAAAAACTGTTTTTT. This translates into CASRRDEKLFF.

This clone showed up just once. V usage is TRBV5-1 and J usage is TRBJ1-3; perhaps TRBD1 as D (5 bases). The CDR3 contains 17 residues. The V gene's germline CDR1 is SGHRS and CDR2 YFSETQ. The ends were cut back, 0 bases at V and 0 bases at J, with 13 bases in the middle. CDR3 in DNA: TGCGCCAGCAGCTTGGTAGGGACCGCAGTCTCTGGAAACACCATATATTTT. This encodes CASSLVGTAVSGNTIYF.

The chain links TRBV4-1 to TRBJ2-2, with 9 bases fitting TRBD2. CDR1 MGHRA and CDR2 YSYEKL come from the germline V gene. The CDR3 totals 18 residues. The junction had 5 bases not matched to a gene; V was cut back by 0 bases and J by 0 bases. The CDR3 nucleotides are TGCGCCAGCAGCCAAGAATTGGGACTAGCCGCGAACACCGGGGAGCTGTTTTTT. This gives the protein CASSQELGLAANTGELFF.

V gene TRBV7-2 combines with J gene TRBJ2-2, with TRBD1 as a possible D gene (5 bases). The V end lost 5 bases, the J end lost 0 bases, and 10 bases lay between the germline ends. The CDR3 is 15 residues long. Germline V gives CDR1 SGHTA, CDR2 FQGNSA. CDR3 DNA sequence: TGTGCCAGCAGCCAGACAGTTACGAACACCGGGGAGCTGTTTTTT. It is translated as CASSQTVTNTGELFF.

This chain joins TRBV29-1 and TRBJ2-1; no reliable D call. Looked up from germline, CDR1 is SQVTM and CDR2 is ANQGSEA. The CDR3 length is 11 residues. V lost 5 bases, J lost 5 bases, and 7 bases lay in between. The CDR3 protein is CSVRTNNEQFF. CDR3 DNA sequence: TGCAGCGTTCGGACCAACAATGAGCAGTTCTTC.

This clone was recorded once. This chain links TRBV19 with TRBJ2-4; 11 bases agree with TRBD1. V lost 5 bases and J lost 0; bases outside the gene matches: 6. The germline CDR1 and CDR2 sequences are LNHDA and SQIVND (reference sequence). The CDR3 is made up of 17 amino acids. CDR3 sequence: CASSPGTGGLAKNIQYF. Written as DNA, the CDR3 is TGTGCCAGTAGTCCCGGGACAGGGGGATTAGCCAAAAACATTCAGTACTTC.